Each of the 23 T cell receptor beta chains below was sequenced from the same sample in a study of T-cell memory formation after mild COVID-19. TCRdb called the 5' RACE reads again in MiXCR, with one record for every CDR3 protein. Here the sample spans some 200,000 distinct CDR3 sequences, about a fifth being singletons. The sequenced sample consisted of PBMCs or a T cell subset sorted from them (not recorded which). The origin of the receptors is an adult woman who had mild COVID-19 (a few samples of this study predate the infection). Cell type and time point are not known.

The chain has TRBV4-3 and TRBJ2-1; 7 positions agree with TRBD1. Trimming cost V 1 base and J 6 bases; bases outside gene matches: 6. CDR3 length equals 15 residues. Germline values: CDR1 LGHNA, CDR2 YSLEER. The chain's CDR3 is CASSQGQGAINEQFF. In DNA, the CDR3 is TGCGCCAGCAGCCAAGGACAGGGCGCAATCAATGAGCAGTTCTTC.

This sequence joins TRBV24-1 and TRBJ1-1, with 8 bases that match TRBD1. Germline trimming cut 3 bases from V and 5 bases from J; bases unmatched to any gene: 7. The CDR3 consists of 15 residues. The germline CDR1 and CDR2 sequences are KGHDR and SFDVKD. CDR3 sequence reads: CATSDLRTGRTEAFF. The CDR3 bases are TGTGCCACCAGTGATCTTCGGACAGGGAGGACTGAAGCTTTCTTT.

Points on this clonotype: The junction does not match germline at one end; this may be a read error. The CDR3 DNA reads as TGTGCCACCAGTGACCATAAACAGGGACACCAAGAGACCAAGTACTTC. This codes for CATSDHKQGHQETKYF. The rearrangement joins TRBV24-1 to TRBJ2-5; possible D gene TRBD1, 6 bases. Germline values: CDR1 KGHDR, CDR2 SFDVKD. The CDR3 is 16 amino acids.

This clonotype showed up just a few times. V gene TRBV10-3 combines with J gene TRBJ2-7; no clear D. The CDR3 is 14 amino acids. The V end lost 2 bases, the J end lost 7 bases, and 15 bases lay between the germline ends. The germline gives CDR1 ENHRY, CDR2 SYGVKD. The CDR3: CAISEARDPLEQYF. DNA for the CDR3: TGTGCCATCAGTGAGGCGAGAGACCCCTTGGAGCAGTACTTC.

In DNA, the CDR3 is TGCAGCGTGCAGACAGGCTCCTACAATGAGCAGTTCTTC. It yields the protein CSVQTGSYNEQFF. The V call is TRBV29-1, the J call TRBJ2-1; possibly TRBD1 for D (6 bases). Trimming left V 6 bases short and J 0 bases short, with 9 bases between. Germline V gives CDR1 SQVTM, CDR2 ANQGSEA. There are 13 residues in the CDR3.

The chain carries TRBV5-1 and TRBJ2-1; 7 bases match TRBD2. Germline V lookup: CDR1 SGHRS, CDR2 YFSETQ. The CDR3 extends over 15 amino acids. J was trimmed by 3 bases and V by 0 bases; bases with no gene match: 3. The CDR3 bases are TGCGCCAGCAGCTTGGGTACTAGCGACTACAATGAGCAGTTCTTC. This translates into CASSLGTSDYNEQFF. Based on the CDR3 plus reference TRBV5-1 and TRBJ2-1, the full variable domain is KAGVTQTPRYLIKTRGQQVTLSCSPISGHRSVSWYQQTPGQGLQFLFEYFSETQRNKGNFPGRFSGRQFSNSRSEMNVSTLELGDSALYLCASSLGTSDYNEQFFGPGTRLTVL.

This chain uses TRBV5-1 with TRBJ1-5; D possibly corresponds to TRBD1 (5 bases). Germline values: CDR1 SGHRS, CDR2 YFSETQ. Between the trimmed V and J ends, which lost 5 bases and 2 bases, there was a span of 11 bases. The CDR3 has 14 amino acids. As DNA, the CDR3 is TGCGCCAGCAGGGAGGGAGGGGGCAATCAGCCCCAGCATTTT. Amino acids: CASREGGGNQPQHF.

The chain combines TRBV5-1 with TRBJ2-7, with D perhaps TRBD1 or TRBD2 (6 bases each). This CDR3 contains 13 residues. V gave up 2 bases and J gave up 5 bases, with 11 bases separating them. Germline CDR1 and CDR2: SGHRS and YFSETQ. The CDR3 sequence: CASSFTGGHEQYF. The DNA for the CDR3 is TGCGCCAGCAGCTTCACCGGGGGCCACGAGCAGTACTTC.

The CDR3 loop reads CASSQGGAGNTEAFF. CDR3 in DNA: TGCGCCAGCAGCCAGGGGGGGGCGGGGAACACTGAAGCTTTCTTT. The chain joins TRBV4-3 to TRBJ1-1; D perhaps matches TRBD1 (6 bases). V was cut by 3 bases and J by 1 base, with 12 bases left in between. Per the germline V gene, CDR1 is LGHNA and CDR2 is YSLEER. The CDR3 is 15 residues long.

The chain links TRBV7-2 to TRBJ1-2; no clear D gene. The CDR3 has 13 residues. V lost 0 bases and J 8 bases, leaving 10 bases between the germline ends. CDR1 is SGHTA and CDR2 is FQGNSA in the germline V gene. The CDR3 reads CASSLAYGGGYTF. For the CDR3, the DNA is TGTGCCAGCAGCTTAGCGTATGGTGGAGGCTACACCTTC.

The chain combines TRBV7-8 with TRBJ1-2, with D possibly matching TRBD1 (6 bases). This CDR3 is built from 15 residues. The germline CDR1 and CDR2 sequences are SGHVS and FQNEAQ. Trimming shortened V by 1 base and J by 5 bases, and 14 bases separated the two germline ends. The CDR3 loop reads CASSLEGGAGYGYTF. The CDR3 DNA is TGTGCCAGCAGCTTAGAAGGGGGGGCCGGGTATGGCTACACCTTC.

The chain employs TRBV7-7 and TRBJ2-2; D is perhaps TRBD2 (7 bases). The CDR3 covers 17 residues. The V gene lost 2 bases and the J gene lost 5 bases, with 18 bases spanning the gap. Germline CDR1 and CDR2: SSHAT and FNYEAQ (reference sequence). The CDR3 is CASSLLPGGPGTGELFF. For the CDR3, the DNA is TGTGCCAGCAGCTTACTTCCCGGGGGGCCGGGGACCGGGGAGCTGTTTTTT.

This clonotype was detected a few times. The chain joins TRBV11-1 to TRBJ2-7; 15 positions match TRBD2. The CDR3 consists of 17 residues. V shed 5 bases, J shed 0 bases, and the junction held 5 bases outside the gene matches. CDR1 is SGHAT and CDR2 is FQDESV in the germline V gene (reference sequence). CDR3 sequence: CASSDGLAGGSSYEQYF. DNA for the CDR3: TGTGCCAGCAGCGACGGACTAGCGGGAGGGAGCTCCTACGAGCAGTACTTC.

The chain links TRBV3-1 to TRBJ2-7, with a tentative D call TRBD2 (6 bases). The V gene's germline CDR1 is LGHDT and CDR2 YNNKEL (reference sequence). The CDR3 is 14 amino acids. V lost 3 bases, J lost 1 base, and 10 bases lay in between. DNA of the CDR3: TGTGCCAGCAGCCAGGCGGGAACGTCCTACGAGCAGTACTTC. This codes for CASSQAGTSYEQYF.

This chain connects TRBV20-1 to TRBJ2-2; D is perhaps TRBD1 or TRBD2 (6 bases each). V lost 3 bases to trimming and J lost 5 bases, with 16 bases between them. The CDR3 extends over 15 amino acids. The germline V gene has CDR1 DFQATT and CDR2 SNEGSKA (reference sequence). This CDR3 reads CSARTPGAGTGELFF. The CDR3 coding sequence is TGCAGTGCTAGGACCCCGGGGGCAGGTACCGGGGAGCTGTTTTTT.

This clonotype was found a few times. The chain employs TRBV5-6 and TRBJ2-1; no reliable D call. CDR3 length: 18 amino acids. Deletions cut 4 bases from V and 1 base from J, with 21 bases between. Germline CDR1 and CDR2: SGHDT and YYEEEE. This chain's CDR3 is CASSAFFWGSESYNEQFF. Here the CDR3 DNA reads TGTGCCAGCAGCGCGTTCTTCTGGGGTTCTGAGTCCTACAATGAGCAGTTCTTC. The full variable domain, rest sourced from reference TRBV5-6 and TRBJ2-1, is DAGVTQSPTHLIKTRGQQVTLRCSPKSGHDTVSWYQQALGQGPQFIFQYYEEEERQRGNFPDRFSGHQFPNYSSELNVNALLLGDSALYLCASSAFFWGSESYNEQFFGPGTRLTVL.

This sequence joins TRBV29-1 and TRBJ1-1; no reliable D call. The CDR3 length is 14 residues. V was trimmed by 4 bases and J by 5 bases, leaving 17 bases between them. Germline assignment: CDR1 SQVTM and CDR2 ANQGSEA. CDR3 protein: CSVAVPASRTEAFF. DNA of the CDR3: TGCAGCGTTGCAGTCCCGGCTTCAAGAACTGAAGCTTTCTTT. Using reference TRBV29-1 and TRBJ1-1 for the parts outside the CDR3, the full variable domain is SAVISQKPSRDICQRGTSLTIQCQVDSQVTMMFWYRQQPGQSLTLIATANQGSEATYESGFVIDKFPISRPNLTFSTLTVSNMSPEDSSIYLCSVAVPASRTEAFFGQGTRLTVV.

The CDR3 sequence: CASSSGSWGSPGELFF. The CDR3 DNA reads as TGTGCCAGCAGTAGTGGATCGTGGGGGTCCCCCGGGGAGCTGTTTTTT. The genes are TRBV27 and TRBJ2-2; D assignment may be TRBD1 or TRBD2 (5 bases each). Germline CDR1 reads MNHEY; CDR2 reads SMNVEV (reference sequence). Trimming pared 5 bases from V and 6 bases from J, leaving 19 bases between. The CDR3 runs to 16 residues.

V gene TRBV3-1 combines with J gene TRBJ2-1; 10 nucleotides agree with TRBD1. V gave up 5 bases and J gave up 4 bases; unmatched junction bases: 14. The CDR3 extends over 18 amino acids. Germline V gives CDR1 LGHDT, CDR2 YNNKEL (reference sequence). The DNA of the CDR3 is TGTGCCAGCAGCTCAGCAAGACTGACAGGGGGCCCTTACAATGAGCAGTTCTTC. It yields the protein CASSSARLTGGPYNEQFF.

The CDR3 DNA is TGTGCCAGCAGCTCCCCCTGGGGTGAGCAGTTCTTC. Its translation is CASSSPWGEQFF. V is TRBV7-9 and J is TRBJ2-1; the D is unclear. Germline-derived CDR1 and CDR2 are SEHNR and FQNEAQ (reference sequence). Trimming cost V 4 bases and J 9 bases, with 10 bases left between them. This CDR3 is 12 amino acids long. Filled out from reference TRBV7-9 and TRBJ2-1, the complete variable domain reads DTGVSQNPRHKITKRGQNVTFRCDPISEHNRLYWYRQTLGQGPEFLTYFQNEAQLEKSRLLSDRFSAERPKGSFSTLEIQRTEQGDSAMYLCASSSPWGEQFFGPGTRLTVL.

This clonotype was detected a few times. The rearrangement joins TRBV24-1 to TRBJ1-5; a possible D gene is TRBD1 (5 bases). CDR1 KGHDR and CDR2 SFDVKD come from the germline V gene. This CDR3 spans 14 amino acids. The germline V and J ends were trimmed by 2 bases and 4 bases, with 8 bases remaining between them. CDR3 amino acids: CATSDSGVNQPQHF. CDR3 in DNA: TGTGCCACCAGTGATTCGGGGGTGAATCAGCCCCAGCATTTT.

This clonotype occurred a few times. The J gene is TRBJ1-2, the V gene TRBV5-1, with 10 bases fitting TRBD1. The V and J ends lost 7 bases and 14 bases, in that order; junction bases with no gene match: 5. This CDR3 spans 10 amino acids. Germline V lookup: CDR1 SGHRS, CDR2 YFSETQ. CDR3 sequence reads: CASGTGVLTF. CDR3 coding DNA: TGCGCCAGCGGGACAGGGGTATTGACCTTC.

At least ten counts were recorded for this clonotype. V and J are TRBV6-4 and TRBJ2-5; TRBD2 agrees at 11 bases. CDR1 MRHNA and CDR2 SNTAGT come from the germline V gene. The junction had 4 bases not matched to a gene; V was cut back by 6 bases and J by 1 base. This CDR3 comprises 15 residues. DNA of the CDR3: TGTGCCAGCAGCGAGGGGACTAGCGGCCAAGAGACCCAGTACTTC. Translating gives CASSEGTSGQETQYF.